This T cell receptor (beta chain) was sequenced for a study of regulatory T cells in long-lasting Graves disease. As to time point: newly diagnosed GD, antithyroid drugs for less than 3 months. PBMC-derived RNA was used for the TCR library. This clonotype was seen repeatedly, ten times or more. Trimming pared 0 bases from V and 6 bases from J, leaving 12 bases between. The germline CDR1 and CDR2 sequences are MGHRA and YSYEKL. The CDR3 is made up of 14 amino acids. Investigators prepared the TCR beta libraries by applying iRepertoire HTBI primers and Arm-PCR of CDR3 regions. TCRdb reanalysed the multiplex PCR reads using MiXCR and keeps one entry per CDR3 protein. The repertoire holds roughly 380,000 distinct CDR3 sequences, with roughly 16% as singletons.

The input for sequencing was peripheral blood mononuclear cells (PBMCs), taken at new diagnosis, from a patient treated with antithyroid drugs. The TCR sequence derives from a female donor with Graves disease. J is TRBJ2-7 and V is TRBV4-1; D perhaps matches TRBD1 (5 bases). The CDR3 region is CASSQEFRGGEQYF. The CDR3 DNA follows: TGCGCCAGCAGCCAAGAGTTTAGGGGTGGCGAGCAGTACTTC.